This T cell receptor (beta chain) is from a study of identifying expanded T cells in peripheral blood. Overall study results and limits: Differentially abundant clones: about 1.2 between replicates, approximately 16 at roughly 15 days, 19 at four.

Germline V gene lookup returns CDR1 SEHNR and CDR2 FQNEAQ (reference sequence). This CDR3 has 15 residues. Trimming took 6 bases from V and 3 from J; bases not matched to a gene: 10. Profiling relied on immunoSEQ multiplex PCR, and the TCRdb table lists in-frame clones only, not all of them. In the table there are 120,000 or so clones, more than 80% of which are singletons. A note on this clone: Its antigen remains unidentified.

Sequenced material: blood. This rearrangement joins TRBV7-9 to TRBJ1-2; 7 nucleotides match TRBD1. The clonotype originates from a person between 18 and 75 years old in good health. As DNA, the CDR3 is TGTGCCAGCAGATCGCGACAGGGTTTGGACTATGGCTACACCTTC. Amino acids: CASRSRQGLDYGYTF.